A single sample gave rise to the 17 T cell receptor beta chains below, sequenced in a study of blood T cell repertoires in COVID-19. Generated by immunoSEQ multiplex PCR, the TCRdb table keeps only in-frame clones and is missing some. The table has under 150,000 clones, about 88% seen once. Sequenced: peripheral blood. All receptors come from a man over 45 with active or convalescent COVID-19.

The chain links TRBV29-1 to TRBJ2-5; 11 nucleotides align to TRBD2. Germline trimming cut 5 bases from V and 3 bases from J; bases unmatched to any gene: 11. The CDR3 loop spans 16 amino acids. Germline V lookup: CDR1 SQVTM, CDR2 ANQGSEA. CDR3 nucleotide sequence: TGCAGCGTTTGTCCTTTACTAGCGGGGGTTGAAGAGACCCAGTACTTC. Its translation: CSVCPLLAGVEETQYF.

The chain uses TRBV15 and TRBJ2-7; maybe TRBD1 (6 bases). Germline V gene data show CDR1 as LNHNV and CDR2 as YYDKDF (reference sequence). The CDR3 is 14 residues long. Trimming stripped 5 bases from V and 0 bases from J, with 11 bases between. In DNA, the CDR3 is TGTGCCACCAGCTCCCGGACAGTCTCCTACGAGCAGTACTTC. Translated: CATSSRTVSYEQYF.

The table lists this clone with a few counts. The CDR3: CAISDTKVRQPQHF. The CDR3 DNA is TGTGCCATCAGTGACACCAAAGTGAGGCAGCCCCAGCATTTT. The chain is built from TRBV10-3 and TRBJ1-5; D gene uncertain. Germline CDR1 is ENHRY and CDR2 is SYGVKD. CDR3 length equals 14 residues. Deletions cut 3 bases from V and 7 bases from J, with 13 bases between.

The sample holds a few counts of this clone. This chain uses TRBV10-3 with TRBJ2-7; 7 bases are a match to TRBD1. J gave up 0 bases and V 8 bases, and 10 bases lay outside the gene matches. The CDR3 contains 15 residues. Germline V gene lookup returns CDR1 ENHRY and CDR2 SYGVKD. DNA of the CDR3: TGTGCCATCGGTACCACAGGGGCCCTCTCCTACGAGCAGTACTTC. Translating gives CAIGTTGALSYEQYF.

In regard to this clone: This may be a read error, as it is one base from a much larger clone. The sample holds other DNA sequences that translate to the same CDR3. The chain uses TRBV7-9 and TRBJ1-2, with D possibly TRBD1 on 6 matching bases. This CDR3 is built from 12 residues. Per germline, CDR1 SEHNR and CDR2 FQNEAQ (reference sequence). Trimming shortened V by 3 bases and J by 4 bases, and 6 bases separated the two germline ends. The DNA for the CDR3 is TGTGCCAGCAGCTTGGACAGCTATGGCTACACCTTC. It is translated as CASSLDSYGYTF.

The rearrangement links TRBV5-1 to TRBJ2-3; unclear D gene. This CDR3 has 15 amino acids. CDR1 is SGHRS, CDR2 YFSETQ, per germline. The V and J ends lost 1 base and 0 bases respectively, with 9 bases between them. The CDR3 DNA follows: TGCGCCAGCAGCTTGACAGTCTTAAGCACAGATACGCAGTATTTT. Translating it yields CASSLTVLSTDTQYF.

The CDR3 sequence: CASSATGGGLGLIYEQYF. CDR3 nucleotides: TGTGCCAGCTCAGCGACAGGGGGTGGCCTTGGCCTAATATACGAGCAGTACTTC. The chain links TRBV18 to TRBJ2-7; TRBD1 matches 9 bases. The CDR3 spans 18 residues. The junction had 18 bases not matched to a gene; V was cut back by 5 bases and J by 4 bases. Germline assignment: CDR1 KGHSH and CDR2 LQKENI.

The chain uses TRBV19 and TRBJ1-1; D possibly corresponds to TRBD1 (5 bases). CDR3 size: 14 residues. Germline assignment: CDR1 LNHDA and CDR2 SQIVND (reference sequence). The V and J ends lost 4 bases and 0 bases respectively, with 9 bases between them. The CDR3 DNA reads TGTGCCAGTAGTAGCAGGGTAATGAACACTGAAGCTTTCTTT. Its protein is CASSSRVMNTEAFF.

V is TRBV5-5 and J is TRBJ2-7, with 7 bases fitting TRBD1. This CDR3 contains 18 residues. Germline CDR1 is SGHKS and CDR2 is YYEKEE (reference sequence). V was pared by 2 bases and J by 2 bases, with 16 bases of the junction left unmatched. The CDR3 protein is CASSFLPATGDGPYEQYF. DNA for the CDR3: TGTGCCAGCAGCTTTTTGCCGGCCACAGGGGACGGGCCCTACGAGCAGTACTTC.

This clone showed up just once. The genes are TRBV9 and TRBJ2-7, with TRBD2 matching 8 bases. CDR1 is SGDLS and CDR2 is YYNGEE in the germline V gene. The CDR3 extends over 15 amino acids. V shed 0 bases and J 0 bases; nucleotides not matched to a gene: 2. This chain's CDR3 is CASSVGAGVSYEQYF. CDR3 sequence (DNA): TGTGCCAGCAGCGTAGGAGCGGGGGTCTCCTACGAGCAGTACTTC.

The chain links TRBV19 to TRBJ2-1; D is uncertain. Germline CDR1 reads LNHDA; CDR2 reads SQIVND (reference sequence). The CDR3 runs 14 residues. Trimming removed 3 bases at V and 2 bases at J, with 8 bases between. CDR3 sequence: CASSMSPAYNEQFF. The CDR3 region has the DNA TGTGCCAGTAGTATGTCCCCGGCCTACAATGAGCAGTTCTTC. The variable domain in full, completed from reference TRBV19 and TRBJ2-1, reads DGGITQSPKYLFRKEGQNVTLSCEQNLNHDAMYWYRQDPGQGLRLIYYSQIVNDFQKGDIAEGYSVSREKKESFPLTVTSAQKNPTAFYLCASSMSPAYNEQFFGPGTRLTVL.

V and J are TRBV5-5 and TRBJ2-1; tentative D call: TRBD1 (6 bases). Looked up from germline, CDR1 is SGHKS and CDR2 is YYEKEE (reference sequence). The length of the CDR3 is 15 residues. Trimming cost V 0 bases and J 4 bases, with 11 bases left between them. CDR3 amino acids: CASSLAGAFYNEQFF. DNA for the CDR3: TGTGCCAGCAGCTTGGCAGGGGCTTTTTACAATGAGCAGTTCTTC.

The chain has TRBV4-2 and TRBJ2-7; 8 nucleotides agree with TRBD1. CDR3 length: 15 residues. Germline lookup yields CDR1 LGHNA and CDR2 YNFKEQ. Trimming at V came to 0 bases and at J to 6 bases, leaving 7 bases not matched to a gene. CDR3 sequence: CASSQDRTGRFEQYF. The CDR3 region has the DNA TGTGCCAGCAGCCAAGACAGGACAGGGAGGTTCGAGCAGTACTTC.

The genes are TRBV19 and TRBJ2-5; 8 bases line up with TRBD1. Trimming took 2 bases from V and 5 from J; bases not matched to a gene: 13. The CDR3 runs to 17 residues. In germline, CDR1 is LNHDA, CDR2 SQIVND (reference sequence). The CDR3 protein is CASSIRQGAGVQETQYF. Written as DNA, the CDR3 is TGTGCCAGTAGTATACGGCAGGGGGCAGGGGTTCAGGAGACCCAGTACTTC.

This chain joins TRBV28 and TRBJ1-5, with D perhaps matching TRBD1 (6 bases). There are 15 residues in the CDR3. The V end was cut by 7 bases, the J end by 3 bases, with 16 bases between. Germline V lookup: CDR1 MDHEN, CDR2 SYDVKM. CDR3 bases: TGTGCCAGCACTGGGGTGGGGGCAATCAATCAGCCCCAGCATTTT. Translation: CASTGVGAINQPQHF.

The sample holds a few counts of this clone. The chain has TRBV7-8 and TRBJ2-1; 12 positions agree with TRBD2. The CDR3 has 18 residues. J gave up 0 bases and V 11 bases, and 14 bases lay outside the gene matches. Germline V gene data show CDR1 as SGHVS and CDR2 as FQNEAQ. CDR3 nucleotides: TGTGCCCTTACGAGGACTAGCGGGAAACACGCCTCCTACAATGAGCAGTTCTTC. Residues: CALTRTSGKHASYNEQFF.

The CDR3 sequence: CASSKLTGTAAANYGYTF. In nucleotides, the CDR3 is TGCGCCAGCAGCAAACTAACCGGGACAGCTGCTGCTAACTATGGCTACACCTTC. This chain uses TRBV4-1 with TRBJ1-2; the match to TRBD1 covers 7 bases. Germline CDR1 reads MGHRA; CDR2 reads YSYEKL. There are 18 residues in the CDR3. J was trimmed by 0 bases and V by 5 bases; bases with no gene match: 15.